These T cell receptor beta chains were read from a single sample in a study of OX40 agonist ivuxolimab in advanced cancers. Assay used: immunoSEQ multiplex PCR; TCRdb lists only in-frame clones, some missing. Seen here are roughly 91,000 clones, 95% to 97% observed once, and the top ten hold roughly 2.1%. Sequencing was performed on CD4+ or CD8+ T cells sorted from blood, taken in a trial of the OX40 agonist ivuxolimab. The receptor set was obtained from an adult with an advanced solid tumor such as melanoma, head and neck, liver or kidney cancer. CDR3s include the opening cysteine and the closing phenylalanine or tryptophan. D genes are given only for firm matches. Size is omitted from some rows. Given values are once, few, many or a class for expanded clones.

v_call,clone_size,j_call,d_call,cdr3_nt,cdr3_aa
TRBV27,-,TRBJ2-7,TRBD2,TGTGCCAGCAGTTTATCGGCTAGCGGGACCCTCTACGAGCAGTACTTC,CASSLSASGTLYEQYF
TRBV30,-,TRBJ1-5,-,TGTGCCTGGAGTGCAGGACAGCCCCAGCATTTT,CAWSAGQPQHF
TRBV6-6,once,TRBJ2-1,-,TGTGCCAGCAGTACCTATTCTGAACCTGAGCAGTTCTTC,CASSTYSEPEQFF
TRBV15,-,TRBJ2-1,-,TGTGCCACCAGCAGAGAATCGGACTACACCTACAATGAGCAGTTCTTC,CATSRESDYTYNEQFF
TRBV27,-,TRBJ1-1,TRBD1,TGTGCCGTAGTCGAGGGGGCTGGAGCTTTCTTT,CAVVEGAGAFF
TRBV6-5,-,TRBJ2-7,-,TGTGCCAGCAGCCAAGGCCAGGGGTTATCCTACGAGCAGTACTTC,CASSQGQGLSYEQYF
TRBV27,once,TRBJ2-7,TRBD1,TGTGCCAGCAGTTTATATAGACAGGGTGAAGTCCACGAGCAGTACTTC,CASSLYRQGEVHEQYF
TRBV28,-,TRBJ1-6,-,TGTGCCAGCAGGATTGAAAGCTCCTATAATTCACCCCTCCACTTT,CASRIESSYNSPLHF
TRBV10-1,-,TRBJ2-3,TRBD2,TGCGCCAGCAGTCGAGGACTAGTTCCCACAGATACGCAGTATTTT,CASSRGLVPTDTQYF
TRBV30,-,TRBJ1-4,-,TGTGCCTGGGGCCTTGCAACTAATGAAAAACTGTTTTTT,CAWGLATNEKLFF
TRBV4-1,-,TRBJ2-1,TRBD2,TGCGCCAGCAGCCAAGTTAGACTAGCGGCTTACAATGAGCAGTTCTTC,CASSQVRLAAYNEQFF
TRBV12-5,-,TRBJ1-5,-,TGTGCTAGTGGACCCGGTCAGCCCCAGCATTTT,CASGPGQPQHF
TRBV9,-,TRBJ2-3,-,TGTGCCAGCAGCGTAGCGATAGCGACCGATACGCAGTATTTT,CASSVAIATDTQYF
TRBV19,-,TRBJ2-1,-,TGTGCCAGTAGTACTCTTTCTAGCATTAGCTTCGTCAATGAGCAGTTCTTC,CASSTLSSISFVNEQFF
TRBV19,-,TRBJ1-6,-,TGTGCCAGTTCGGGAAGCTCCTATAATTCACCCCTCCACTTT,CASSGSSYNSPLHF
TRBV2,-,TRBJ1-5,-,TGTGCCAGCAGTGAGGGGGGGTTTAGCGATCAGCCCCAGCATTTT,CASSEGGFSDQPQHF
TRBV19,-,TRBJ2-7,-,TGTGCCAGTAACCCCGGGACATCTTCCTACGAGCAGTACTTC,CASNPGTSSYEQYF
TRBV5-4,-,TRBJ2-5,-,TGTGCCAGCAACGACATCCAAGAGACCCAGTACTTC,CASNDIQETQYF
TRBV14,-,TRBJ2-7,-,TGTGCCAGCAGCCAGGTCTTCCCTAGCGAGCAGTACTTC,CASSQVFPSEQYF
TRBV5-6,-,TRBJ2-7,TRBD1,TGTGCCAGCAGCTTGACAGGGGGAAGCAACGAGCAGTACTTC,CASSLTGGSNEQYF
TRBV6-6,-,TRBJ1-3,-,TGTGCCAGCCCAGACTACTCTGGAAACACCATATATTTT,CASPDYSGNTIYF
TRBV5-6,-,TRBJ2-1,-,TGTGCCAGCAGTTCCAGGGTAGAGCAGTTCTTC,CASSSRVEQFF
TRBV28,-,TRBJ2-2,-,TGTGCCGGGCAGAGAACGAACACCGGGGAGCTGTTTTTT,CAGQRTNTGELFF
TRBV19,-,TRBJ2-2,-,TGTGCCAGTGGCACCGGGGAGCTGTTTTTT,CASGTGELFF
TRBV28,-,TRBJ2-1,-,TGTGCCAGCAGCCCAATTGGCAATGAGCAGTTCTTC,CASSPIGNEQFF
TRBV6-6,-,TRBJ1-2,-,TGTGCCAGCAGCGGACAGTCTAACTATGGCTACACCTTC,CASSGQSNYGYTF
TRBV6-5,-,TRBJ1-2,-,TGTGCCAGCAGCACCGGGGCAGACTATGGCTACACCTTC,CASSTGADYGYTF
TRBV9,few,TRBJ2-7,TRBD1,TGTGCCAGCAGCCACCCCCGGGAGACCGGGACAGGGGTCCCTTACGAGCAGTACTTC,CASSHPRETGTGVPYEQYF
TRBV7-6,-,TRBJ2-3,TRBD2,TGTGCCAGCAGAAGCGGGGGCACAGATACGCAGTATTTT,CASRSGGTDTQYF
TRBV18,-,TRBJ2-5,TRBD1,TGTGCCAGCTCAGGACAGGGCCAAGAGACCCAGTACTTC,CASSGQGQETQYF
TRBV6-5,-,TRBJ2-1,TRBD1,TGTGCCAGCAGGCCGGGACAGGGGGCATTTGAGCAGTTCTTC,CASRPGQGAFEQFF
TRBV2,-,TRBJ2-2,TRBD1,TGTGCCAGCAGAAGACAGGGCGACGGGGAGCTGTTTTTT,CASRRQGDGELFF
TRBV11-3,-,TRBJ1-1,-,TGTGCCAGCAGCCCCCTCTGGGTCCCGGGCGCTTTCTTT,CASSPLWVPGAFF
TRBV27,once,TRBJ2-1,-,TGTGCCAGCAGTTTGAGTACAGGGAGCAATGAGCAGTTCTTC,CASSLSTGSNEQFF
TRBV7-9,-,TRBJ2-7,-,TGTGCCAGCAGTCCAACTAGCTCCTACGAGCAGTACTTC,CASSPTSSYEQYF
TRBV30,-,TRBJ1-4,TRBD1,TGTGCCTGGAGTGTGGGTCAGGGGGTTGAAAAACTGTTTTTT,CAWSVGQGVEKLFF
TRBV6-5,-,TRBJ2-7,-,TGTGCCAGCAGTTACTCAGGACAGCCCTACGAGCAGTACTTC,CASSYSGQPYEQYF
TRBV30,-,TRBJ1-2,-,TGTGCCTGGAGAGGAGAAGGGGACTATGGCTACACCTTC,CAWRGEGDYGYTF
TRBV19,-,TRBJ2-7,-,TGTGCCAGTAGTTCAGGCGGGGCTGCCTACGAGCAGTACTTC,CASSSGGAAYEQYF
TRBV7-9,-,TRBJ1-2,-,TGTGCCAGCCGCTCCTCACTCCTAACGACCGCGGATGGCTACACCTTC,CASRSSLLTTADGYTF
TRBV27,-,TRBJ2-7,-,TGTGCCAGCAGTTTTGACAGAGACTACGAGCAGTACTTC,CASSFDRDYEQYF
TRBV30,-,TRBJ1-6,-,TGTGCCTGGAGTGTCTTAGGTGGGTCACCCCTCCACTTT,CAWSVLGGSPLHF
TRBV4-1,once,TRBJ2-3,-,TGCGCCAGCAGCCAAGAGCCTTGGACTAGCACAGATACGCAGTATTTT,CASSQEPWTSTDTQYF
TRBV28,-,TRBJ2-1,TRBD2,TGTGCCAGCAGTTCGTCTAGCGGGGGGAACGGTGAGCAGTTCTTC,CASSSSSGGNGEQFF
TRBV9,-,TRBJ1-3,-,TGTGCCAGCAGCGGCACCGGAAACACCATATATTTT,CASSGTGNTIYF
TRBV11-3,-,TRBJ2-2,TRBD1,TGTGCCAGCAGCTCCCGCGGGGGGACAGGGGTAACCGGGGAGCTGTTTTTT,CASSSRGGTGVTGELFF
TRBV28,-,TRBJ1-5,-,TGTGCCAGCAGGACAGGTTCCAATCAGCCCCAGCATTTT,CASRTGSNQPQHF
TRBV28,-,TRBJ1-6,-,TGTGCCAGCAGTCCGTCGGGGGGGGCTACGGATTCACCCCTCCACTTT,CASSPSGGATDSPLHF
TRBV6-5,few,TRBJ1-6,-,TGTGCCAGCAGGTCAGGGAAATGGGATTCACCCCTCCACTTT,CASRSGKWDSPLHF
TRBV28,-,TRBJ2-2,-,TGTGCCAGCAGTTTCGGCAATAGGGTTGAAGGCGGGGAGCTGTTTTTT,CASSFGNRVEGGELFF
TRBV4-3,-,TRBJ2-7,-,TGCGCCAGCAGCCAAGAGTCACTCGCGGGGAACTACGAGCAGTACTTC,CASSQESLAGNYEQYF
TRBV7-9,once,TRBJ1-4,-,TGTGCCAGCAGCGAACTCCGGGGGGGAACTAATGAAAAACTGTTTTTT,CASSELRGGTNEKLFF
TRBV2,-,TRBJ2-3,-,TGTGCCAGTACGGGGACAAACACAGATACGCAGTATTTT,CASTGTNTDTQYF
TRBV27,-,TRBJ2-7,-,TGTGCCAGCAGTTTATCAGGCAGGAGCTCCTACGAGCAGTACTTC,CASSLSGRSSYEQYF
TRBV5-6,-,TRBJ2-3,-,TGTGCCAGCAGCTTGGTTAGCGGCGATACCACAGATACGCAGTATTTT,CASSLVSGDTTDTQYF